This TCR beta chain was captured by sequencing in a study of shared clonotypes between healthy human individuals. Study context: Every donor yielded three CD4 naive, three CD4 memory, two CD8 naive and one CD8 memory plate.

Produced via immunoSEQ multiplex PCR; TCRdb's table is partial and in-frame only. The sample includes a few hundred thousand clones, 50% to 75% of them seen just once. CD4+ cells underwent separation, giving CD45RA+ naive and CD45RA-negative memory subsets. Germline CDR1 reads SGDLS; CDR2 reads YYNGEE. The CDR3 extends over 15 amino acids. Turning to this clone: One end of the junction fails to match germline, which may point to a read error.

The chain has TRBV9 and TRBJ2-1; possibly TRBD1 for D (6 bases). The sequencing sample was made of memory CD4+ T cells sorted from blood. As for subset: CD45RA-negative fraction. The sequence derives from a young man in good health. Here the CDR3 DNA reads TGTACCAGCGCAAAGGGGGACGAGTCCTACAATGAGCAGTTCTTC. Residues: CTSAKGDESYNEQFF.